A selection of T cell receptor beta chains follows, all from one sample in a study of CD8 T cells in Susac syndrome. TCRdb analysed the immunoSEQ multiplex PCR reads with MiXCR anew, one entry per CDR3 protein. The data show 150,000 to 200,000 distinct CDR3 sequences, around 94% seen once. The material sequenced was CD4+ T cells from PBMCs. The receptors were sampled from a human donor in good health. CDR3s include the opening cysteine and the closing phenylalanine or tryptophan. The D gene is left open where the match is weak. Not all rows give a size; the values are once, few, many and, for expanded clones, a class.

j_call v_call d_call clone_size cdr3_nt cdr3_aa
TRBJ1-5 TRBV12-3/TRBV12-4 - - TGTGCCAGCAGTTTTGGAACGGCAGAGCCCCAGCATTTT CASSFGTAEPQHF
TRBJ2-5 TRBV5-1 - - TGCGCCAGCAGACCGGGGGAGGAGACCCAGTACTTC CASRPGEETQYF
TRBJ1-6 TRBV18 - - TGTGCCAGCTCACCGCAGTCTTCACCCCTCCACTTT CASSPQSSPLHF
TRBJ2-5 TRBV5-1 - - TGCGCCAGCAGCTCGTCGGGGGACCAAGAGACCCAGTACTTC CASSSSGDQETQYF
TRBJ2-1 TRBV29-1 - - TGCAGCGTTGCCCAGCTCGCCAATGAGCAGTTCTTC CSVAQLANEQFF
TRBJ2-5 TRBV4-2 TRBD2 - TGTGCCAGCAGCCAAGAATCGGCGGGGGGGCACGAGACCCAGTACTTC CASSQESAGGHETQYF
TRBJ2-3 TRBV28 TRBD1 - TGTGCCAGCAGCCGACAGGGTTCGACCACAGATACGCAGTATTTT CASSRQGSTTDTQYF
TRBJ2-3 TRBV20-1 TRBD2 - TGCAGTGCTAGAGGGCTGCTAGCGGGCACAGATACGCAGTATTTT CSARGLLAGTDTQYF
TRBJ2-3 TRBV20-1 TRBD2 - TGCAGTGCTAGTGTAAAGGGAGCGGGACTAGGGACAGATACGCAGTATTTT CSASVKGAGLGTDTQYF
TRBJ2-1 TRBV2 - - TGTGCCAGCAGTGAGTTTCGGCAGTTCTTC CASSEFRQFF
TRBJ1-2 TRBV29-1 - - TGCAGCGTAGAGGACAAGGCTAACTATGGCTACACCTTC CSVEDKANYGYTF
TRBJ2-5 TRBV6-6 - - TGTGCCAGCAGCCGACTTACACGCGGTGGGGAGACCCAGTACTTC CASSRLTRGGETQYF
TRBJ2-7 TRBV4-3 TRBD2 - TGCGCCAGCAGCCCCGATGGGAGGGCCCACGAGCAGTACTTC CASSPDGRAHEQYF
TRBJ1-2 TRBV12-3/TRBV12-4 - - TGTGCCAGCAGTTTCTCGGGGGGCGGCTATGGCTACACCTTC CASSFSGGGYGYTF
TRBJ2-1 TRBV7-3 TRBD2 - TGTGCCAGCAGCTTATCTGCGGGGGTCCATGAGCAGTTCTTC CASSLSAGVHEQFF
TRBJ1-5 TRBV12-3/TRBV12-4 TRBD1 - TGTGCCAGCAGTCCACGGACAGGGGCGGCAGCCCAGCATTTT CASSPRTGAAAQHF
TRBJ2-5 TRBV12-3/TRBV12-4 - once TGTGCCAGCAGTGGACTGGGACGGGAGACCCAGTACTTC CASSGLGRETQYF
TRBJ2-1 TRBV7-9 - once TGTGCCAGCAGCTTAGATGGTGAGCAGTTCTTC CASSLDGEQFF
TRBJ1-2 TRBV7-8 - - TGTGCCAGCAGCCGGCGATCTCTAGGAGGTGGCTACACCTTC CASSRRSLGGGYTF
TRBJ1-1 TRBV20-1 - - TGCAGTGCTAGTCCGCCCGGGGTGAGAGAAGCTTTCTTT CSASPPGVREAFF
TRBJ1-1 TRBV7-9 TRBD1 - TGTGCCAGCAGCTTAGGGAGGACAGGGGAGAGCACTGAAGCTTTCTTT CASSLGRTGESTEAFF
TRBJ1-2 TRBV4-2 - - TGTGCCAGCAGCCAAGGGGACACGGCGAATGGCTACACCTTC CASSQGDTANGYTF
TRBJ2-1 TRBV9 TRBD1 - TGTGCCAGCACCAATCCCGGGACAGGGGCAAATGAGCAGTTCTTC CASTNPGTGANEQFF
TRBJ2-3 TRBV7-2 - - TGTGCCAGCAGCTTAGATTTAGCCGTCTCAGATACGCAGTATTTT CASSLDLAVSDTQYF
TRBJ2-3 TRBV21-1 - - TGTGCCAGCAGCAAATCCGTCGGGCCGTGGAGCACAGATACGCAGTATTTT CASSKSVGPWSTDTQYF
TRBJ1-2 TRBV18 - - TGTGCCAGCTCACCGACGGGGGCCGGTGGCTACACCTTC CASSPTGAGGYTF
TRBJ2-3 TRBV20-1 TRBD2 - TGCAGTGCTAGAGATCCACTAGCGGGGGGGCCCACAGATACGCAGTATTTT CSARDPLAGGPTDTQYF
TRBJ1-1 TRBV6-2/TRBV6-3 - - TGTGCCAGCAGTTACCCGTCCGCAGGCCTGAACACTGAAGCTTTCTTT CASSYPSAGLNTEAFF
TRBJ2-5 TRBV29-1 - - TGCAGCGTTGAAGTCAGGGCGCTGAGGATGGAGACCCAGTACTTC CSVEVRALRMETQYF
TRBJ1-1 TRBV5-8 - - TGTGCCAGCAGCACCCAGGGCCCCATCGCTGAAGCTTTCTTT CASSTQGPIAEAFF
TRBJ2-7 TRBV5-1 - - TGCGCCAGCAGCTTCCAGGGGCCCTACGAGCAGTACTTC CASSFQGPYEQYF
TRBJ2-5 TRBV4-3 - - TGCGCCAGCAGCCAAAACCCCAGGGGTGGGGAGACCCAGTACTTC CASSQNPRGGETQYF
TRBJ2-7 TRBV20-1 - - TGCAGTGCCCCTAGACAGGCGAACTACGAGCAGTACTTC CSAPRQANYEQYF
TRBJ2-7 TRBV20-1 - - TGCAGTGCTAGTGACTACGAGCAGTACTTC CSASDYEQYF
TRBJ2-1 TRBV30 - - TGTGCCTGTTCGGTCTTAAGCTCCTACAATGAGCAGTTCTTC CACSVLSSYNEQFF
TRBJ1-1 TRBV12-3/TRBV12-4 TRBD1 few TGTGCCAGCAGTACAGGGGGGAACACTGAAGCTTTCTTT CASSTGGNTEAFF
TRBJ2-3 TRBV20-1 - - TGCAGTGCTATCGACGCGGTTGTCACAGATACGCAGTATTTT CSAIDAVVTDTQYF
TRBJ1-5 TRBV7-9 - - TGTGCCAGCAGCGTAGGGATGCAGCCCCAGCATTTT CASSVGMQPQHF
TRBJ2-1 TRBV14 TRBD2 - TGTGCCAGCAGCCAGTGGGAGGGCAATGAGCAGTTCTTC CASSQWEGNEQFF
TRBJ2-1 TRBV20-1 TRBD2 - TGCAGTGCTAGTGATACAGCGGGGGGTTACAATGAGCAGTTCTTC CSASDTAGGYNEQFF
TRBJ1-5 TRBV5-6 TRBD1 once TGTGCCAGCAGCTTGAGGACAGGGGGTCAGCCCCAGCATTTT CASSLRTGGQPQHF
TRBJ2-6 TRBV6-2/TRBV6-3 - - TGTGCCAGCAGTTCCCCCGTGAAGGGAGGATCTGGGGCCAACGTCCTGACTTTC CASSSPVKGGSGANVLTF
TRBJ1-2 TRBV21-1 - - TGTGCCAGCAGCAATATCCCAGGGCCCAGAAGCCTCGACTATGGCTACACCTTC CASSNIPGPRSLDYGYTF
TRBJ2-1 TRBV15 TRBD2 - TGTGCCACCAGCAGAGGACTAGCGGGGGCTTACAATGAGCAGTTCTTC CATSRGLAGAYNEQFF
TRBJ2-3 TRBV2 - few TGTGCCAGCAGTGCGGCAGATACGCAGTATTTT CASSAADTQYF
TRBJ1-2 TRBV4-2 - - TGTGCCAGCAGCCAAGATCCCCAGGGTGGTTACTATGGCTACACCTTC CASSQDPQGGYYGYTF
TRBJ2-1 TRBV20-1 TRBD1 - TGCAGTGCCCCGGGACAGGGTTGGTATGAGCAGTTCTTC CSAPGQGWYEQFF
TRBJ1-1 TRBV29-1 - few TGCAGCGTTGTGGGTCAGGGAGGGACTGAAGCTTTCTTT CSVVGQGGTEAFF
TRBJ2-5 TRBV5-1 - - TGCGCCAGCAGCTTCCCAGGGGAGACCCAGTACTTC CASSFPGETQYF
TRBJ2-1 TRBV30 TRBD1 - TGTGCCTGGAGCCACAGGGGGAATGAGCAGTTCTTC CAWSHRGNEQFF
TRBJ2-5 TRBV29-1 - - TGCAGCGTACACGAGGGGCAAGAGACCCAGTACTTC CSVHEGQETQYF
TRBJ1-1 TRBV18 - - TGTGCCAGCTCACCGGGCAGCACTGAAGCTTTCTTT CASSPGSTEAFF
TRBJ2-7 TRBV4-3 - - TGCGCCAGCAGCCAAGAGACATCCTCCGAGCAGTACTTC CASSQETSSEQYF
TRBJ2-5 TRBV28 - - TGTGCCAGCAGCGGGGGACAGTCTATCCAAGAGACCCAGTACTTC CASSGGQSIQETQYF
TRBJ2-2 TRBV7-2 TRBD2 - TGTGCCAGCAGAAGCGGGGGGCGCGGGGAGCTGTTTTTT CASRSGGRGELFF
TRBJ2-3 TRBV6-6 - - TGTGCCAGCAGTTACGGCGGGGCGACAGATACGCAGTATTTT CASSYGGATDTQYF
TRBJ1-2 TRBV12-3/TRBV12-4 TRBD1 - TGTGCCAGCAGACAACAGGGGGCTGGCTACACCTTC CASRQQGAGYTF
TRBJ1-1 TRBV27 - once TGTGCCAGTTGGGACACCATGAACACTGAAGCTTTCTTT CASWDTMNTEAFF
TRBJ1-5 TRBV20-1 - - TGCAGTGCTTCGGACAGAACCAATCAGCCCCAGCATTTT CSASDRTNQPQHF
TRBJ2-3 TRBV5-6 - few TGTGCCAGCAGCTTGGTGGGGCAGGGTTTGGATACGCAGTATTTT CASSLVGQGLDTQYF